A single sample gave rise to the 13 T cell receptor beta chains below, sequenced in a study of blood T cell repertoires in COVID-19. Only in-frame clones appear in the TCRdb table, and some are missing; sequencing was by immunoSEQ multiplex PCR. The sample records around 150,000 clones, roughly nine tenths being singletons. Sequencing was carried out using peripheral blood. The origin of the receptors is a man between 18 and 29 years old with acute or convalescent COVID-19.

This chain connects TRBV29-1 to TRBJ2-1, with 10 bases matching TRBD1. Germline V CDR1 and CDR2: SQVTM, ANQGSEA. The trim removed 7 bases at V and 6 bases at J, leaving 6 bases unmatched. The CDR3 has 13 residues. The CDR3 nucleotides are TGCAGCGCATCGGGACAGGGGCGCAATGAGCAGTTCTTC. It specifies CSASGQGRNEQFF.

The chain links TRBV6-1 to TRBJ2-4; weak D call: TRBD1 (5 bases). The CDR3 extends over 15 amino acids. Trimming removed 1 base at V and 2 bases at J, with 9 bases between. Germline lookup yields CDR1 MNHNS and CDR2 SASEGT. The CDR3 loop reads CASSEVAGPKNIQYF. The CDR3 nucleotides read TGTGCCAGCAGTGAAGTGGCAGGGCCCAAAAACATTCAGTACTTC.

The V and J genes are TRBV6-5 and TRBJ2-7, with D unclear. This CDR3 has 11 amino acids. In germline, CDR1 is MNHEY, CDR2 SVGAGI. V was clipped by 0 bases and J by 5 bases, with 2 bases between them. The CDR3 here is CASSYSNEQYF. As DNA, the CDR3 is TGTGCCAGCAGTTACTCTAACGAGCAGTACTTC.

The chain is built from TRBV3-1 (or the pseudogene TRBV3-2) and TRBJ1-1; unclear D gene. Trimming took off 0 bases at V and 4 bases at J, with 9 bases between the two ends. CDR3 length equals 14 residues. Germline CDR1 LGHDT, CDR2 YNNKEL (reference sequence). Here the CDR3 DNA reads TGTGCCAGCAGCCAAGATAGGAGGGCCACTGAAGCTTTCTTT. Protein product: CASSQDRRATEAFF.

The CDR3 reads CASSFRAGDEQYV. In DNA form, the CDR3 reads TGTGCCAGTAGTTTTCGGGCAGGGGACGAGCAGTACGTC. The chain couples TRBV19 to TRBJ2-7; TRBD1 is a possible D gene (6 bases). The CDR3 has 13 residues. V was trimmed by 5 bases and J by 5 bases, leaving 13 bases between them. CDR1 is LNHDA and CDR2 is SQIVND in the germline V gene (reference sequence).

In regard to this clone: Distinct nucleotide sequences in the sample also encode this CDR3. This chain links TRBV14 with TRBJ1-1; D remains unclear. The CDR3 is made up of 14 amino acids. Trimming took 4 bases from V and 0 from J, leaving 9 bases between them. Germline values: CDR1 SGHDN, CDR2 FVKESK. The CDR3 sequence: CASSPPGMNTEAFF. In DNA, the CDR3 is TGTGCCAGCAGCCCTCCGGGGATGAACACTGAAGCTTTCTTT.

The CDR3 DNA reads TGTGCCAGCTCTCCGGCGGACAGAGACTACAATGAGCAGTTCTTC. Its translation is CASSPADRDYNEQFF. The chain uses TRBV18 and TRBJ2-1, with D tentatively TRBD1 (6 bases). Germline lookup yields CDR1 KGHSH and CDR2 LQKENI. The CDR3 is 15 amino acids. V lost 6 bases and J lost 3, with 15 bases in between.

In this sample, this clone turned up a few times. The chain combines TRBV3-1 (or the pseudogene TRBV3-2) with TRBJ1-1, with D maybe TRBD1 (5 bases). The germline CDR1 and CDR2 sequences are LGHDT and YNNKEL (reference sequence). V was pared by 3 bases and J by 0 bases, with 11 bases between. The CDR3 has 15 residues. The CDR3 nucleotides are TGTGCCAGCAGCCATCGGGACTTCATGAACACTGAAGCTTTCTTT. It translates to CASSHRDFMNTEAFF.

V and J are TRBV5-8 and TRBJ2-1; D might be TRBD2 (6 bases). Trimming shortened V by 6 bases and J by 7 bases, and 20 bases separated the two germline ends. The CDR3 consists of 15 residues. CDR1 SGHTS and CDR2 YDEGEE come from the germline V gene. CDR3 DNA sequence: TGTGCCAGCAACCTGGGGCGGAGGGTGTTAAATGAGCAGTTCTTC. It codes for CASNLGRRVLNEQFF.

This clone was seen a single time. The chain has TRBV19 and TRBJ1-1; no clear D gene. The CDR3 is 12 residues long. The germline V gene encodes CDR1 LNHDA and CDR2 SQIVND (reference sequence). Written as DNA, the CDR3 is TGTGACCCCCCCCAGAAAGACACTGAAGCTTTCTTT. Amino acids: CDPPQKDTEAFF. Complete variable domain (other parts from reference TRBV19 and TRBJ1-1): DGGITQSPKYLFRKEGQNVTLSCEQNLNHDAMYWYRQDPGQGLRLIYYSQIVNDFQKGDIAEGYSVSREKKESFPLTVTSAQKNPTAFYLCDPPQKDTEAFFGQGTRLTVV.

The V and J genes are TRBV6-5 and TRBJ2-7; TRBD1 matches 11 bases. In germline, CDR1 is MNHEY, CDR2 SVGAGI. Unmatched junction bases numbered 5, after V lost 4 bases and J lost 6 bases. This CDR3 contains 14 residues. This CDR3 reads CASSWDRGGIEQYF. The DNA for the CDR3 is TGTGCCAGCAGTTGGGACAGGGGGGGGATCGAGCAGTACTTC.

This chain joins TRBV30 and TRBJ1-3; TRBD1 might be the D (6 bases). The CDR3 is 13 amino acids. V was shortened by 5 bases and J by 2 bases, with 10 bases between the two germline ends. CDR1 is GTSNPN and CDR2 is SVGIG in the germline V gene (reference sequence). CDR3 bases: TGTGCCTGGGACGAGGGGGCTGGAAACACCATATATTTT. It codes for CAWDEGAGNTIYF.

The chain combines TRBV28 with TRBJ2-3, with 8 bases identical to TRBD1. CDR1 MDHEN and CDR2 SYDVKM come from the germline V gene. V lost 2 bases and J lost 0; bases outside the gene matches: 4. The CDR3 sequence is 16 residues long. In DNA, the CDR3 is TGTGCCAGCAGTTTACGACAGGGGATTAGCACAGATACGCAGTATTTT. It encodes CASSLRQGISTDTQYF.